This TCR beta chain was identified during a study of cytomegalovirus exposure and HLA in healthy donors. Study results and limitations: Cytomegalovirus status was reportedly diagnosed by the classifier with high specificity and sensitivity. The authors enumerated 164 TCR beta chains as linked to cytomegalovirus.

V lost 3 bases to trimming and J lost 5 bases, with 8 bases between them. The CDR3 loop spans 13 amino acids. The germline gives CDR1 MNHNY, CDR2 SVGAGI (reference sequence). About this clone itself: Its antigen remains unidentified.

The donors were in the roughly 130-subject validation cohort; that cohort was separate from the roughly 730-subject first cohort. Here immunoSEQ multiplex PCR was the method, and the copy in TCRdb shows in-frame clones only, minus some. This table has 220,000 or so clones, approximately 88% appearing once. V usage is TRBV6-6 and J usage is TRBJ1-5; D uncertain. The source material was PBMCs. The clonotype was recovered from a woman in her thirties in good health and CMV-seropositive. For the CDR3, the DNA is TGTGCCAGCAGTTATGGGATGGATCAGCCCCAGCATTTT. Amino acids: CASSYGMDQPQHF.